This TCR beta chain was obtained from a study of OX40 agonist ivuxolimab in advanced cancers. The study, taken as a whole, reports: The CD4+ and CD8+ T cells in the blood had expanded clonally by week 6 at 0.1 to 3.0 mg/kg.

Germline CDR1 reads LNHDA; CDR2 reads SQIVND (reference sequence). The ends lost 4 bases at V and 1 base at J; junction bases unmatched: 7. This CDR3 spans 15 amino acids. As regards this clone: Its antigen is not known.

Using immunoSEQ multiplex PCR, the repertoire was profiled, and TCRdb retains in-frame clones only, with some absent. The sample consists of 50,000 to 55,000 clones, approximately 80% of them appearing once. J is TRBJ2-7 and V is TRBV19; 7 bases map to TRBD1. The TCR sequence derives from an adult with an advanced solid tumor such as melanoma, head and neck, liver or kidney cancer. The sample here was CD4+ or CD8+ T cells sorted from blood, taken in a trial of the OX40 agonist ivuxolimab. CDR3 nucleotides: TGTGCCAGTAGTAGAGAGAGGGACAGTTCCTACGAGCAGTACTTC. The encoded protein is CASSRERDSSYEQYF.